Below are 23 T cell receptor beta chains sequenced from a single sample in a study of T cells expressing NK-cell markers. TCRdb reprocessed the 5' RACE reads and keeps a single row for each CDR3 protein, giving no DNA. The sample spans 150,000 to 160,000 distinct CDR3 sequences; the ten largest clones claim 37%. The specimen was blood T cells: a sorted CD56 or NKG2C T cell subset, CD4+ or CD8+ T cells, or bulk PBMC T cells (not recorded which). These receptor sequences come from a woman between 45 and 65 years old in good health.

The chain carries TRBV6-5 and TRBJ2-1; TCRdb designates TRBD2, a call that cannot be tested without DNA. This CDR3 comprises 12 residues. Germline CDR1 is MNHEY and CDR2 is SVGAGI. Here the CDR3 reads CASTGEGNEQFF.

The V and J genes are TRBV16 and TRBJ2-5. CDR3 size: 14 residues. Germline CDR1 is KGHSY and CDR2 is FQNENV. CDR3: CASSQSSTQETQYF.

V gene TRBV6-5 combines with J gene TRBJ2-5; TCRdb indicates TRBD1, and absent DNA this call remains unverified. Germline lookup yields CDR1 MNHEY and CDR2 SVGAGI. The CDR3 is made up of 16 amino acids. CDR3 sequence reads: CASSYWTGGEEETQYF.

The V call is TRBV28, the J call TRBJ2-1. Germline-derived CDR1 and CDR2 are MDHEN and SYDVKM. The CDR3 runs to 17 residues. CDR3 protein: CASSLSGTLEFFNEQFF.

The rearrangement links TRBV24-1 to TRBJ1-5. Per the germline V gene, CDR1 is KGHDR and CDR2 is SFDVKD. The CDR3 length is 14 residues. The CDR3 reads CATSVGEANQPQHF.

The chain is built from TRBV29-1 and TRBJ2-7. The CDR3 length is 15 residues. The germline gives CDR1 SQVTM, CDR2 ANQGSEA. Here the CDR3 reads CSVVYSEIPTYEQYF.

This chain joins TRBV12-3 or TRBV12-4 and TRBJ2-6. The CDR3 runs to 13 residues. The CDR3 loop is CALAVAGANVLTF.

The V gene is TRBV27, the J gene TRBJ2-1. The CDR3 sequence is 13 residues long. The germline V gene encodes CDR1 MNHEY and CDR2 SMNVEV (reference sequence). The CDR3 spells CASSSVALNEQFF.

This rearrangement joins TRBV4-1 to TRBJ2-3; the TCRdb D gene call, TRBD1, has no DNA to confirm it. The germline V gene has CDR1 MGHRA and CDR2 YSYEKL. The CDR3 has 15 residues. CDR3 sequence: CASSQLAYPGDTQYF.

The chain recombines TRBV5-1 with TRBJ1-1; with no DNA, the TCRdb D assignment of TRBD1 cannot be verified. The CDR3 has 15 residues. Germline lookup yields CDR1 SGHRS and CDR2 YFSETQ. The CDR3 sequence is CASSLAAGEHTEAFF.

The chain links TRBV10-2 to TRBJ2-1; TCRdb's assignment of TRBD1 cannot be checked, as there is no DNA. CDR3 size: 14 residues. Germline CDR1 reads WSHSY; CDR2 reads SAAADI. The CDR3 loop reads CASSVEGRYNEQFF.

The rearrangement uses TRBV6-1 and TRBJ2-3; TCRdb selects TRBD1, and the lack of DNA leaves this call unchecked. Germline lookup yields CDR1 MNHNS and CDR2 SASEGT. The CDR3 contains 16 residues. CDR3 region: CASSDDWTGRTDTQYF.

The genes are TRBV7-9 and TRBJ2-4; TCRdb names TRBD1, which stays unverified in the absence of DNA. Germline CDR1 SEHNR, CDR2 FQNEAQ (reference sequence). The CDR3 is 15 residues long. CDR3 sequence reads: CASSTLQETKNIQYF.

The chain has TRBV7-8 and TRBJ2-5; TCRdb gives TRBD2 as the D gene, but with no DNA this cannot be confirmed. CDR1 and CDR2 (germline): SGHVS, FQNEAQ. This CDR3 spans 18 amino acids. CDR3 residues: CASSFPGTSGRAQETQYF.

The chain links TRBV20-1 to TRBJ2-2; the D gene TCRdb calls, TRBD2, cannot be checked with no DNA. The CDR3 has 14 residues. The V gene's germline CDR1 is DFQATT and CDR2 SNEGSKA (reference sequence). CDR3 amino acids: CSARWGLTTGELFF.

This chain connects TRBV3-1 to TRBJ2-7; TCRdb picks TRBD2, but there is no DNA to check that call. This CDR3 comprises 16 residues. Germline lookup yields CDR1 LGHDT and CDR2 YNNKEL (reference sequence). The CDR3 reads CASSHVQGLEFDEQYF.

The V call is TRBV3-1, the J call TRBJ2-2. The CDR3 length is 11 residues. The germline gives CDR1 LGHDT, CDR2 YNNKEL (reference sequence). CDR3 residues: CASSQDWELFF.

The V gene is TRBV24-1, the J gene TRBJ1-5; the TCRdb D gene call, TRBD1, has no DNA to confirm it. Germline V gives CDR1 KGHDR, CDR2 SFDVKD. CDR3 length: 14 residues. CDR3 protein: CATSDGDSNQPQHF.

The chain joins TRBV12-3 or TRBV12-4 to TRBJ1-6. The CDR3 extends over 13 amino acids. CDR3 sequence: CASSSEWGSPLHF.

The chain carries TRBV7-6 and TRBJ2-5. The germline CDR1 and CDR2 sequences are SGHVS and FNYEAQ. The CDR3 has 16 residues. The CDR3 loop is CASSLATEQMGETQYF.

The chain couples TRBV6-6 to TRBJ2-5; TCRdb reports TRBD1, a call that lacks DNA to check it against. The CDR3 loop spans 13 amino acids. Germline assignment: CDR1 MNHNY and CDR2 SVGAGI (reference sequence). The CDR3 reads CASSKDIQETQYF.

The chain combines TRBV28 with TRBJ2-3; lacking DNA, the TRBD1 call made by TCRdb goes unchecked. The CDR3 contains 15 residues. CDR1 and CDR2 (germline): MDHEN, SYDVKM. The CDR3 loop reads CASSSSTVSTDTQYF.

V usage is TRBV7-9 and J usage is TRBJ2-2; TCRdb's D call of TRBD2 is untestable without DNA. The germline V gene encodes CDR1 SEHNR and CDR2 FQNEAQ (reference sequence). The CDR3 spans 15 residues. The CDR3: CASSSLALNTGELFF.